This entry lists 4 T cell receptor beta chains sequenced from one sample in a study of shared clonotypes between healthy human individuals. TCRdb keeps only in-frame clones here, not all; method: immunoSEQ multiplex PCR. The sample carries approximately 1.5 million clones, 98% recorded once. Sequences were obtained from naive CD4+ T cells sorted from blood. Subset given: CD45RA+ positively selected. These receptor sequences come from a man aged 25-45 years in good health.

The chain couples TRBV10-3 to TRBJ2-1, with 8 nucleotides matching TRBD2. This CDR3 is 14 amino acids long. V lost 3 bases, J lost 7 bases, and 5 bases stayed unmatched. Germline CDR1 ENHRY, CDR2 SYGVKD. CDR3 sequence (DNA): TGTGCCATCAGTGAAACGGGAGGGCCAAATGAGCAGTTCTTC. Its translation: CAISETGGPNEQFF.

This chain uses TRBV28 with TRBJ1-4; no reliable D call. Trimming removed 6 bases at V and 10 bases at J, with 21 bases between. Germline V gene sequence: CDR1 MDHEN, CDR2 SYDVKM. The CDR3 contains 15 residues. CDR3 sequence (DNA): TGTGCCAGCAGCCCACCACCGGGAGCCCCCGCAAAACTGTTTTTT. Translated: CASSPPPGAPAKLFF.

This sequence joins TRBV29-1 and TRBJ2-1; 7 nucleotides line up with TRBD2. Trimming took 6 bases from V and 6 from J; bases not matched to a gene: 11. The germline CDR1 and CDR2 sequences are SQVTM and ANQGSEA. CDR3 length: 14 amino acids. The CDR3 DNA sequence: TGCAGCGTAGGGCTTTCGGTAGCGGGCAATGAGCAGTTCTTC. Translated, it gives CSVGLSVAGNEQFF.

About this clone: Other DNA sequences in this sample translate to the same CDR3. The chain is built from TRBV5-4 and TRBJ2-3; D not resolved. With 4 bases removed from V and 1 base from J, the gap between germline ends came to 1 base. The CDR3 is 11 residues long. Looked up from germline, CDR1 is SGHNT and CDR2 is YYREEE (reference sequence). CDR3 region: CASSRTDTQYF. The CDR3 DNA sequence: TGTGCCAGCAGCCGCACAGATACGCAGTATTTT.